Included here is one TCR beta chain sequence, with context. The antigen remains unidentified. This record comes from a study of T cell clonotyping in hematopoietic cell transplantation. The V end was cut by 5 bases, the J end by 0 bases, with 17 bases between. Germline V gene data show CDR1 as LNHDA and CDR2 as SQIVND (reference sequence). There are 16 residues in the CDR3. The study's findings and limits: Recipient TCR diversity dropped after transplant; expanded clonotypes rose from day 30 to 180.

Sequenced by immunoSEQ multiplex PCR; TCRdb stores in-frame clones only, minus some. The sample lists about 36,000 clones, over 75% occurring once. The chain uses TRBV19 and TRBJ2-7, with D perhaps matching TRBD2 (6 bases). The sequence was obtained from a woman aged 40-49 years in good health. Some clones in this sample may be carry-over from other donors' samples. Sequencing was done on a sample of peripheral blood mononuclear cells. The CDR3 loop is CASSSAIAEPSYEQYF. The CDR3 region has the DNA TGTGCCAGTAGTTCGGCCATAGCGGAACCCTCCTACGAGCAGTACTTC.